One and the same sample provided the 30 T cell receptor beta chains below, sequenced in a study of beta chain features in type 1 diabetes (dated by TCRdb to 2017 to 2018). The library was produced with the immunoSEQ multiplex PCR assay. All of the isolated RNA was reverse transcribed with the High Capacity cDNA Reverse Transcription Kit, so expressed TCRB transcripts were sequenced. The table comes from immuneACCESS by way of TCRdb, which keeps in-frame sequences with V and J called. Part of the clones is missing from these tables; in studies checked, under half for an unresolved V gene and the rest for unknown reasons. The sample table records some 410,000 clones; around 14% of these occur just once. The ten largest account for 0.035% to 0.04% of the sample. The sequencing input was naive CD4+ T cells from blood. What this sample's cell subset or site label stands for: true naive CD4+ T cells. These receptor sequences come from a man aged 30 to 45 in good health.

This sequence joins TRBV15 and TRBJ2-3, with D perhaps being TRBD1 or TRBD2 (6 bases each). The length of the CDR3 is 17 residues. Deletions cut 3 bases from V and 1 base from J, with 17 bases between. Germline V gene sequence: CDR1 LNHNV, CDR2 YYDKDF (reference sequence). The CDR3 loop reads CATSRPPEEGGTDTQYF. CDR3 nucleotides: TGTGCCACCAGCAGGCCCCCAGAGGAGGGGGGCACAGATACGCAGTATTTT.

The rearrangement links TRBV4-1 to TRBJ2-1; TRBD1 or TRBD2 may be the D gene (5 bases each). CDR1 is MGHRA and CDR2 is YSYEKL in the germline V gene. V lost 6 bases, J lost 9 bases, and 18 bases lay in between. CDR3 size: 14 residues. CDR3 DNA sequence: TGCGCCAGCAGTGGTGGCGGAGTGGGGGTTGAGCAGTTCTTC. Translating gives CASSGGGVGVEQFF.

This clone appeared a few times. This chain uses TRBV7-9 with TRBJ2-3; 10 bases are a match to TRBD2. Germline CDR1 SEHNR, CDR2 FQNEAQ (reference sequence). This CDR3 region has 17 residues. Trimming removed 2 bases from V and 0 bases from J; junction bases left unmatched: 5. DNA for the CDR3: TGTGCCAGCAGCTTAACCGAGCGGGAGGGGAGCACAGATACGCAGTATTTT. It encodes CASSLTEREGSTDTQYF.

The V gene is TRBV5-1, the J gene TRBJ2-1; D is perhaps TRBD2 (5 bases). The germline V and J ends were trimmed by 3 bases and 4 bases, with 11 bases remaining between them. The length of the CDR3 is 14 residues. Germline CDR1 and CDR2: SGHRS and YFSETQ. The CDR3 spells CASSSLARYNEQFF. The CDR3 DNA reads TGCGCCAGCAGCTCCCTAGCTAGATACAATGAGCAGTTCTTC.

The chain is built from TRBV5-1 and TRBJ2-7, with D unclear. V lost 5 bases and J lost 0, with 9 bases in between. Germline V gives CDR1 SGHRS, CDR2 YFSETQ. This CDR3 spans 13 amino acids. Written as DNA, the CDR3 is TGCGCCAGCAGGGACCCTAGCTCCTACGAGCAGTACGTC. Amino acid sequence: CASRDPSSYEQYV.

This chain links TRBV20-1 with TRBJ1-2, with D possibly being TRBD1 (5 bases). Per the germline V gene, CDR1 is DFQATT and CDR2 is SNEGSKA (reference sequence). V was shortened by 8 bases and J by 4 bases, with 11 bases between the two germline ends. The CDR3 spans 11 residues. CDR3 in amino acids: CSSRRGYGYTF. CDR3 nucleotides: TGCAGTTCCCGTAGGGGCTATGGCTACACCTTC.

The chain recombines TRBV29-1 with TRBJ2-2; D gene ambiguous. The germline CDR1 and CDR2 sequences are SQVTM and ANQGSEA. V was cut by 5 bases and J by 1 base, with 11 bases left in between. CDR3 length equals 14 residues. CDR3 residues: CSVPHDQNTGELFF. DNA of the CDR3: TGCAGCGTTCCCCACGACCAGAACACCGGGGAGCTGTTTTTT.

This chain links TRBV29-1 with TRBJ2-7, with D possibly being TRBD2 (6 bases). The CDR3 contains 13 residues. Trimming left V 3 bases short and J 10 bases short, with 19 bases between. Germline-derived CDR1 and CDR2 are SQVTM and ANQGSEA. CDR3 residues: CSVDDQPGELQYV. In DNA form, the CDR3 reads TGCAGCGTTGATGACCAACCGGGAGAATTACAGTACGTC.

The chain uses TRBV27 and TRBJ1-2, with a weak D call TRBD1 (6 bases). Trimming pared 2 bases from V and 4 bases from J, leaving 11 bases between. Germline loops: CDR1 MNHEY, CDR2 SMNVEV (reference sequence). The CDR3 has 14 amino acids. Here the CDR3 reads CASSLAGGIYGYTF. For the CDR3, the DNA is TGTGCCAGCAGTTTAGCTGGGGGCATCTATGGCTACACCTTC.

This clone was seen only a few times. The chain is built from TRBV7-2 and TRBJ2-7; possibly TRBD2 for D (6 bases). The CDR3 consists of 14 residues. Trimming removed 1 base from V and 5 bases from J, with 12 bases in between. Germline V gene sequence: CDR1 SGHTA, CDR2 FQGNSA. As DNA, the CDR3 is TGTGCCAGCAGCTTAGAGGGCGGGGTCCACGAGCAGTACTTC. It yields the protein CASSLEGGVHEQYF.

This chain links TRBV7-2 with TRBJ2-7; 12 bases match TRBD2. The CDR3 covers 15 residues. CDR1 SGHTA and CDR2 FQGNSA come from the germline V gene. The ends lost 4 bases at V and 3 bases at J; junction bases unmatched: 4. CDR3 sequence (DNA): TGTGCCAGCAGCTCAGGACTAGCGGGGTACTACGAGCAGTACTTC. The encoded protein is CASSSGLAGYYEQYF.

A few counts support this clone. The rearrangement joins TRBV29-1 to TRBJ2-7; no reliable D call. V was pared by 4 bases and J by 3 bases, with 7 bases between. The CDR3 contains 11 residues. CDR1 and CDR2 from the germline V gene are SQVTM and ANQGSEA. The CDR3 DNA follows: TGCAGCGTTGCGGAAGACTACGAGCAGTACTTC. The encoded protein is CSVAEDYEQYF.

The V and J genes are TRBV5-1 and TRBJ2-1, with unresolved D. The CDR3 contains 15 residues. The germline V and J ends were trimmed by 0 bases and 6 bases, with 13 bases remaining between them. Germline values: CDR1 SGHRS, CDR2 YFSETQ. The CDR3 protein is CASSLGTVSGNEQFF. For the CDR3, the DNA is TGCGCCAGCAGCTTGGGTACAGTCTCGGGCAATGAGCAGTTCTTC.

Here the CDR3 reads CASSLLDTDTQYF. The DNA of the CDR3 is TGTGCCAGCAGCTTGCTAGACACAGATACGCAGTATTTT. V and J are TRBV5-4 and TRBJ2-3; the D is unclear. The germline V gene encodes CDR1 SGHNT and CDR2 YYREEE (reference sequence). This CDR3 region has 13 residues. Trimming removed 1 base at V and 2 bases at J, with 5 bases between.

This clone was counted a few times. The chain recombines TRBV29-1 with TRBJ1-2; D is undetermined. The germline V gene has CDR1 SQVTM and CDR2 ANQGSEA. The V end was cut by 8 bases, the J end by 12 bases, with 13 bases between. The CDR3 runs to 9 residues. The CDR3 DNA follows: TGCAGCTCACAGCCTCCAGACACCTTC. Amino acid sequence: CSSQPPDTF.

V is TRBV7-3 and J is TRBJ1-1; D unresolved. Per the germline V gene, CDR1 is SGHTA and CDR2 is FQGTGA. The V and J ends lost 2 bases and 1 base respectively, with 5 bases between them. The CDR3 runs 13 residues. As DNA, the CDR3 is TGTGCCAGCAGCTTAGCAGGGAACACTGAAGCTTTCTTT. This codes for CASSLAGNTEAFF. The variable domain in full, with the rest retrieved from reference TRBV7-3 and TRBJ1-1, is GAGVSQTPSNKVTEKGKYVELRCDPISGHTALYWYRQSLGQGPEFLIYFQGTGAADDSGLPNDRFFAVRPEGSVSTLKIQRTERGDSAVYLCASSLAGNTEAFFGQGTRLTVV.

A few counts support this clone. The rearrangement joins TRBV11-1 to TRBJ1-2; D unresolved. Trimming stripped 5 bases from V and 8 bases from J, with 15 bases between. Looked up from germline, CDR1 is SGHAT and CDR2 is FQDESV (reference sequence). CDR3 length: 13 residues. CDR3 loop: CASSGDGVTGYTF. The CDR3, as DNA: TGTGCCAGCAGCGGCGACGGGGTCACCGGCTACACCTTC.

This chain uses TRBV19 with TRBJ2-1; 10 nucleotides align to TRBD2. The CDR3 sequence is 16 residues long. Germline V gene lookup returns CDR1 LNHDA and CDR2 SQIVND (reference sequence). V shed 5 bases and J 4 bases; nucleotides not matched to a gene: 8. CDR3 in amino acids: CASSDKREGLYNEQFF. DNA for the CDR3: TGTGCCAGTAGTGATAAGCGGGAGGGCCTATACAATGAGCAGTTCTTC.

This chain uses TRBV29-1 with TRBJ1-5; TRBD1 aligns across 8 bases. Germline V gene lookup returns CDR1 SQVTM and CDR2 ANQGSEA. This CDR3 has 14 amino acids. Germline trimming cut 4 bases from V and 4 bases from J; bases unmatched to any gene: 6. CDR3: CSVGQGNGNQPQHF. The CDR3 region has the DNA TGCAGCGTTGGACAGGGGAACGGGAATCAGCCCCAGCATTTT.

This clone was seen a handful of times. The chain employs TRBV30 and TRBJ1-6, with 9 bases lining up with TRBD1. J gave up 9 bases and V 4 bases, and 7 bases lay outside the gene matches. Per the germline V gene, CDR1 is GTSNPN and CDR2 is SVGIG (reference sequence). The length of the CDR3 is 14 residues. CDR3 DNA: TGTGCCTGGAATATCGGGACAGGGCGTTCACCCCTCCACTTT. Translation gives CAWNIGTGRSPLHF.

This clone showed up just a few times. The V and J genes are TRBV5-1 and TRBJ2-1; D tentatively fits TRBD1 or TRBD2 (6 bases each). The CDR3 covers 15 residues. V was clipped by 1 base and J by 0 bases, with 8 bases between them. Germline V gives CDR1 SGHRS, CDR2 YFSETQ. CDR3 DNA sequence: TGCGCCAGCAGCTTGAAGGGGGGCTCCTACAATGAGCAGTTCTTC. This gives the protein CASSLKGGSYNEQFF. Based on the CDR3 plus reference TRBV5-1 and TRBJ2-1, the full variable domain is KAGVTQTPRYLIKTRGQQVTLSCSPISGHRSVSWYQQTPGQGLQFLFEYFSETQRNKGNFPGRFSGRQFSNSRSEMNVSTLELGDSALYLCASSLKGGSYNEQFFGPGTRLTVL.

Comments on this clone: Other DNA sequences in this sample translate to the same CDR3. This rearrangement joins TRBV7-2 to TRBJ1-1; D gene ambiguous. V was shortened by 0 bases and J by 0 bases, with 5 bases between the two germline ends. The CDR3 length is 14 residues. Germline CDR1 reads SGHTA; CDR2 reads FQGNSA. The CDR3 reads CASSLAQLNTEAFF. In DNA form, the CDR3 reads TGTGCCAGCAGCTTAGCCCAGCTGAACACTGAAGCTTTCTTT.

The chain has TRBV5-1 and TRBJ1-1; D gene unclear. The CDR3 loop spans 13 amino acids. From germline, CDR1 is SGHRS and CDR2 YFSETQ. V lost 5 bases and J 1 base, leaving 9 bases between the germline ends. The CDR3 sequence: CASSKRANTEAFF. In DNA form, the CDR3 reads TGCGCCAGCAGTAAAAGGGCGAACACTGAAGCTTTCTTT.

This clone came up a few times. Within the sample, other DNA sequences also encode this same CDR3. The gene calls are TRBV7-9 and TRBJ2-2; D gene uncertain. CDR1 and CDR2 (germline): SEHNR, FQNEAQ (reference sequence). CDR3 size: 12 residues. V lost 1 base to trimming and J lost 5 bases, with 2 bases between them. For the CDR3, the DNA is TGTGCCAGCAGCTTAGAGACCGGGGAGCTGTTTTTT. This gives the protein CASSLETGELFF. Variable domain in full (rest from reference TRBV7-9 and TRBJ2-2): DTGVSQNPRHKITKRGQNVTFRCDPISEHNRLYWYRQTLGQGPEFLTYFQNEAQLEKSRLLSDRFSAERPKGSFSTLEIQRTEQGDSAMYLCASSLETGELFFGEGSRLTVL.

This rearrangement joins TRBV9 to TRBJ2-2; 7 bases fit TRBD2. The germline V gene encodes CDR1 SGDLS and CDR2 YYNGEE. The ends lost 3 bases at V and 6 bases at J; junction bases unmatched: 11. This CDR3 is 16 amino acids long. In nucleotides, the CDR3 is TGTGCCAGCAGCGCCTTTGGGCGGGAGCACCCCGGGGAGCTGTTTTTT. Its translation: CASSAFGREHPGELFF.

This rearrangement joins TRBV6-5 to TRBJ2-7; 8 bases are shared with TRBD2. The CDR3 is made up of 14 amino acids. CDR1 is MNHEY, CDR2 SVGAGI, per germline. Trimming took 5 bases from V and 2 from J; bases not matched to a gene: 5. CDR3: CASSHQRGTYEQYF. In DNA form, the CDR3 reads TGTGCCAGCAGTCATCAGCGGGGGACCTACGAGCAGTACTTC.

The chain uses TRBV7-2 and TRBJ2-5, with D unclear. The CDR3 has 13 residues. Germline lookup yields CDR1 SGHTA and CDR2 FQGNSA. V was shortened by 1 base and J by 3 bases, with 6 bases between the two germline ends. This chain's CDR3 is CASSLVPEETQYF. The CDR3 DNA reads TGTGCCAGCAGCTTAGTTCCGGAAGAGACCCAGTACTTC.

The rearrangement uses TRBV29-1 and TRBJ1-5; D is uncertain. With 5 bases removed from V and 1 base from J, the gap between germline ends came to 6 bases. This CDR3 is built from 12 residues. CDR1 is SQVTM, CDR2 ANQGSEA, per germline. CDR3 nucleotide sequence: TGCAGCGTTCTCGAAAGCAATCAGCCCCAGCATTTT. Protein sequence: CSVLESNQPQHF.

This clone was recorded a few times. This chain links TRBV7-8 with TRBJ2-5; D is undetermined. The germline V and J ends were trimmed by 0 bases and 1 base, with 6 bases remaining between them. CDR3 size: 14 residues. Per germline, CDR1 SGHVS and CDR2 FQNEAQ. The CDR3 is CASSLASIQETQYF. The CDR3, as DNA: TGTGCCAGCAGCTTAGCGAGTATCCAAGAGACCCAGTACTTC.

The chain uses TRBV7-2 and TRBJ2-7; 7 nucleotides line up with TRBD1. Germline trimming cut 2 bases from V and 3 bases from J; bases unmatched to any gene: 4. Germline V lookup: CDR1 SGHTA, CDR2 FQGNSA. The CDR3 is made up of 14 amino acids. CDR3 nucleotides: TGTGCCAGCAGCTTAAAGGGGGCGAACTACGAGCAGTACTTC. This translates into CASSLKGANYEQYF.